The subject of this entry is one T cell receptor beta chain. Its antigen remains unidentified. These data are taken from a study of response to subunit inactivated influenza vaccine. Study results and limitations: A suggestion made by the authors is that each seasonal influenza vaccination recruits few new T cells.

TCRdb re-analysed the RT-PCR reads in MiXCR, keeping a single row per CDR3 protein. The sample holds fewer than 400,000 distinct CDR3 sequences, 20% to 25% seen once. V lost 7 bases and J lost 2; bases outside the gene matches: 1. Germline CDR1 and CDR2: DFQATT and SNEGSKA (reference sequence). This CDR3 has 13 amino acids. Sequencing was performed on PBMCs from blood, taken roughly 20 months after vaccination. The chain uses TRBV20-1 and TRBJ2-1; TRBD1 aligns across 11 bases. This sequence originates from a man in his fifties or sixties who received an inactivated influenza vaccine. CDR3 amino acids: CSVDRGPYNEQFF. The CDR3 DNA sequence: TGCAGTGTGGACAGGGGGCCCTACAATGAGCAGTTCTTC.